Listed below are T cell receptor beta chains from one sample, sequenced in a study of T-cell reconstitution after alpha-beta-depleted transplantation in children. TCRdb ran MiXCR on the PCR reads and lists one entry per CDR3 protein. The table records approximately 500,000 distinct CDR3 sequences, about 10% of them present only once. The sequenced sample was PBMCs, obtained before TCRalphabeta/CD19-depleted stem cell transplant. These receptors originate from a child aged 2 to 10 with inherited bone marrow failure, due to receive a stem cell transplant. CDR3s include the opening cysteine and the closing phenylalanine or tryptophan.

length: 15
V: TRBV27
CDR3: CASSFGGTGAYEQYF

length: 14
V: TRBV12-3/TRBV12-4
CDR3: CASYAAEFTGELFF

length: 17
V: TRBV18
CDR3: CASSPPGGQSSYNEQFF

length: 17
V: TRBV28
CDR3: CASSFSILAGGYNEQFF

length: 16
V: TRBV24-1
CDR3: CATSDTQGAAYNEQFF

length: 16
V: TRBV28
CDR3: CASSRFVGGVNTEAFF

length: 18
V: TRBV11-1
CDR3: CASSLVTSGRAVYNEQFF

length: 12
V: TRBV12-3/TRBV12-4
CDR3: CASSPRQKGYTF

length: 13
V: TRBV7-9
CDR3: CAHRGVRTDTQYF

length: 16
V: TRBV27
CDR3: CASSLSTGTMVYEQYF

length: 13
V: TRBV6-1
CDR3: CARGTPFDGELFF

length: 15
V: TRBV10-3
CDR3: CAISTSPRDSYEQYF

length: 17
V: TRBV12-3/TRBV12-4
CDR3: CAKGTHAFLLTTDTQYF

length: 14
V: TRBV6-5
CDR3: CASGWTASYNEQFF

length: 12
V: TRBV29-1
CDR3: CSVEGNNYGYTF

length: 16
V: TRBV24-1
CDR3: CATSDTRGGRRNEQFF

length: 12
V: TRBV7-6
CDR3: CASSRAQETQYF

length: 15
V: TRBV5-6
CDR3: CASSLKGAAYQPQHF

length: 16
V: TRBV19
CDR3: CASSMPGTGAYYGYTF

length: 16
V: TRBV5-1
CDR3: CASSWGTGTVSYEQYF

length: 15
V: TRBV5-1
CDR3: CASSRGTSGYYEQYF

length: 17
V: TRBV4-3
CDR3: CASSQRSGTGLEETQYF

length: 14
V: TRBV20-1
CDR3: CSARKLGGGNEQFF

length: 16
V: TRBV9
CDR3: CASSVARGRSTGELFF

length: 15
V: TRBV20-1
CDR3: CSARDYLAAEEKLFF

length: 13
V: TRBV14
CDR3: CASIQGSGGAQHF

length: 12
V: TRBV6-2/TRBV6-3
CDR3: CASMPSGGEQYF

length: 13
V: TRBV5-5
CDR3: CASSLVSGYGYTF

length: 15
V: TRBV20-1
CDR3: CSASLAGLGGNEQFF

length: 14
V: TRBV29-1
CDR3: CSVAGDTFSYEQYF

length: 14
V: TRBV27
CDR3: CASSPGAYNYGYTF

length: 15
V: TRBV7-6
CDR3: CASSFSGSGNHEQYF

length: 14
V: TRBV7-2
CDR3: CASSLAGGEETQYF

length: 12
V: TRBV29-1
CDR3: CSVSRGTDTQYF

length: 13
V: TRBV7-2
CDR3: CASAVQGPDTQYF

length: 14
V: TRBV4-1
CDR3: CASSRQTVNYGYTF

length: 15
V: TRBV4-3
CDR3: CASSLGTGGQETQYF

length: 16
V: TRBV20-1
CDR3: CSASNQGANLADTQYF

length: 15
V: TRBV24-1
CDR3: CATSRGAGGSYEQYF

length: 14
V: TRBV6-5
CDR3: CASSSPGDSQPQHF

length: 16
V: TRBV20-1
CDR3: CSARDSEREGLNEQFF

length: 15
V: TRBV4-2
CDR3: CASSQRGLATDTQYF

length: 13
V: TRBV10-3
CDR3: CAISSGGTAEAFF

length: 16
V: TRBV9
CDR3: CASSGDPTYHTGELFF

length: 16
V: TRBV5-1
CDR3: CASSLERGVPYNEQFF

length: 15
V: TRBV12-3/TRBV12-4
CDR3: CASSFLLAENNEQFF

length: 16
V: TRBV6-1
CDR3: CASSVSRVLTTGELFF

length: 17
V: TRBV4-1
CDR3: CASSQDGLGQGTYEQYF

length: 13
V: TRBV7-9
CDR3: CASSQGGNTEAFF

length: 16
V: TRBV5-1
CDR3: CASSALAGGSYNEQFF

length: 18
V: TRBV9
CDR3: CASSVLGLAGGGTDTQYF

length: 15
V: TRBV9
CDR3: CASSGGLGPPYEQYF

length: 16
V: TRBV27
CDR3: CASSLSPGQGWTEAFF